This T cell receptor (beta chain) comes out of a study of early T cells in non-severe SARS-CoV-2 infection. About the research overall: Whole-blood bulk RNA, unsorted, was sequenced, and chains were unpaired.

In this sample, this clonotype turned up many times. Its specificity is not known. Germline V gene data show CDR1 as KGHSH and CDR2 as LQKENI. V lost 1 base and J 6 bases, leaving 13 bases between the germline ends. The CDR3 has 15 amino acids. Regarding the study as a whole: Matching against VDJdb likely underestimated virus-specific expansions, favoring anti-spike CD8.

Unique molecular identifiers (one per individual cDNA molecule) were attached. Each CDR3 protein is one row after TCRdb ran MiXCR on the 5' RACE reads. Of 45,000 to 50,000 distinct CDR3 sequences listed, roughly 6.5% were seen once; the top ten hold roughly 2.8%. Sequencing used whole blood, obtained at baseline. The chain has TRBV18 and TRBJ2-1; no firm D call. This sequence was found in an adult who was a healthcare worker with PCR-confirmed SARS-CoV-2 infection or an uninfected control (not recorded which). The CDR3 DNA is TGTGCCAGCTCACCACGCCGTGGTGAAGGCAATGAGCAGTTCTTC. Translating it yields CASSPRRGEGNEQFF.